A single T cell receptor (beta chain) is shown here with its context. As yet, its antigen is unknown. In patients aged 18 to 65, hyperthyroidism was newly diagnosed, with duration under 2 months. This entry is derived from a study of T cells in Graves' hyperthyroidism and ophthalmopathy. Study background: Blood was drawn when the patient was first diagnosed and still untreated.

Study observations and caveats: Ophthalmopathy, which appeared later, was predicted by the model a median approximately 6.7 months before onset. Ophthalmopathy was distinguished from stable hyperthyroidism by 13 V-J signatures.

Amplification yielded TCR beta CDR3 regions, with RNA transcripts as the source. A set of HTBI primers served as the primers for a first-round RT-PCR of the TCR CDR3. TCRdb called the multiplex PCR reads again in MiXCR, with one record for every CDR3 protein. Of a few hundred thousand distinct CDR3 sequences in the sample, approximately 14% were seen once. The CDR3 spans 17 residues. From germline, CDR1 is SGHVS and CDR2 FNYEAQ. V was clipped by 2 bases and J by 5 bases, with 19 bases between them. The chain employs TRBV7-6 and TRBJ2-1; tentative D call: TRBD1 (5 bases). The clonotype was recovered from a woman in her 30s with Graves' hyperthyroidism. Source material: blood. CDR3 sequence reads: CASSLPKTGNPHNEQFF. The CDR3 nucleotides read TGTGCCAGCAGCTTACCAAAAACAGGAAACCCCCACAATGAGCAGTTCTTC. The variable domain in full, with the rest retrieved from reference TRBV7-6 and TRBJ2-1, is GAGVSQSPRYKVTKRGQDVALRCDPISGHVSLYWYRQALGQGPEFLTYFNYEAQQDKSGLPNDRFSAERPEGSISTLTIQRTEQRDSAMYRCASSLPKTGNPHNEQFFGPGTRLTVL.